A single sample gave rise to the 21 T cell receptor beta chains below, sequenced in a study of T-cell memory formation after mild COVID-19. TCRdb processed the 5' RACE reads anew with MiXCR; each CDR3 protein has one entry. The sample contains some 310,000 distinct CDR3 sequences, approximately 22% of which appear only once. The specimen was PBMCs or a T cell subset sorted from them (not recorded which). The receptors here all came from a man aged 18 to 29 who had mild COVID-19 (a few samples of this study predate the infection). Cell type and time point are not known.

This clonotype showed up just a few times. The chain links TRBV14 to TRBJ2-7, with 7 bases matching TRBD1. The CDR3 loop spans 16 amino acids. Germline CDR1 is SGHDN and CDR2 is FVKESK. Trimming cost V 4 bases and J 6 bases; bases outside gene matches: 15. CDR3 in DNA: TGTGCCAGCAGCCCGGGAACGGTTTACGACAGGGTCGAGCAGTACGTC. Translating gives CASSPGTVYDRVEQYV.

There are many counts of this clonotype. The DNA for the CDR3 is TGTGCCAGCAGCTTAGTAGCGGGGGGCACAGATACGCAGTATTTT. Residues: CASSLVAGGTDTQYF. This chain connects TRBV5-6 to TRBJ2-3; TRBD2 agrees at 9 bases. In germline, CDR1 is SGHDT, CDR2 YYEEEE. The CDR3 consists of 15 residues. After removal of 2 bases from V and 1 base from J, the junction contained 2 bases not matched to a gene.

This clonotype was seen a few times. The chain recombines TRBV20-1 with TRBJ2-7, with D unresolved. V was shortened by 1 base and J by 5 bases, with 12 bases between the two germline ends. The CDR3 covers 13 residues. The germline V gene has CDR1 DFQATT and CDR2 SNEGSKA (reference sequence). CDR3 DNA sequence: TGCAGTGCTAGAGGGACGGAATACGACGAGCAGTACTTC. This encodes CSARGTEYDEQYF.

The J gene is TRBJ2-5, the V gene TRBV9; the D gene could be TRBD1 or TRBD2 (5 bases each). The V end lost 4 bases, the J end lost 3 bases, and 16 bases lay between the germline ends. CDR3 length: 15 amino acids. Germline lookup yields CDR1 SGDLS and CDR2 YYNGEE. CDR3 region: CASSPGRGAEETQYF. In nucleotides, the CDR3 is TGTGCCAGCAGCCCAGGTAGAGGGGCGGAAGAGACCCAGTACTTC. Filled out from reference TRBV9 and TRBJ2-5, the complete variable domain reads DSGVTQTPKHLITATGQRVTLRCSPRSGDLSVYWYQQSLDQGLQFLIQYYNGEERAKGNILERFSAQQFPDLHSELNLSSLELGDSALYFCASSPGRGAEETQYFGPGTRLLVL.

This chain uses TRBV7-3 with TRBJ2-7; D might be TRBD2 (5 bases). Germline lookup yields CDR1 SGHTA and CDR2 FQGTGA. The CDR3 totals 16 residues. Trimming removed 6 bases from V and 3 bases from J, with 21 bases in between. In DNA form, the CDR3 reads TGTGCCAGCAGTCCCCAAAGAGGCCGGGAAGGCTACGAGCAGTACGTC. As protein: CASSPQRGREGYEQYV.

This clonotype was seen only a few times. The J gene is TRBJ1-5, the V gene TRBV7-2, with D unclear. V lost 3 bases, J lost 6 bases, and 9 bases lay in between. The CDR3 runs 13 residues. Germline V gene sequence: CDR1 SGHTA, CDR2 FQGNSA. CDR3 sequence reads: CASSFGRLQPQHF. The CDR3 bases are TGTGCCAGCAGCTTCGGAAGACTTCAGCCCCAGCATTTT. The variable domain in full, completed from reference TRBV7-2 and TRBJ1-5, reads GAGVSQSPSNKVTEKGKDVELRCDPISGHTALYWYRQSLGQGLEFLIYFQGNSAPDKSGLPSDRFSAERTGGSVSTLTIQRTQQEDSAVYLCASSFGRLQPQHFGDGTRLSIL.

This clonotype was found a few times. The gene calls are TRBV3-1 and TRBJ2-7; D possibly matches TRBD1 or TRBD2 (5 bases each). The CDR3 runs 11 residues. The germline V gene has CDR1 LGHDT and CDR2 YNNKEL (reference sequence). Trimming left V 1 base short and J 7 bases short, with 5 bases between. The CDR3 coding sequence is TGTGCCAGCAGCCAAGGGGGGGAGCAGTACGTC. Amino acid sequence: CASSQGGEQYV.

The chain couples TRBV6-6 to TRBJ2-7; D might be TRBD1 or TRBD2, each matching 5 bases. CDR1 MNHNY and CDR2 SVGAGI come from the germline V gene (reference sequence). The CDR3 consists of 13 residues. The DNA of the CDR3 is TGTGCCAGCAGAACCGGGACCTCCAACGAGCAGTACGTC. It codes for CASRTGTSNEQYV.

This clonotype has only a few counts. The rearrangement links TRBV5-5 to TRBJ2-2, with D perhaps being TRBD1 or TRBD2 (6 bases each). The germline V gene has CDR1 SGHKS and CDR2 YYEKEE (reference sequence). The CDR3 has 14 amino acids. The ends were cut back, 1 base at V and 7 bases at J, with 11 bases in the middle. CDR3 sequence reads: CASSLKGGVGELFF. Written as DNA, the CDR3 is TGTGCCAGCAGCTTGAAGGGGGGTGTCGGGGAGCTGTTTTTT.

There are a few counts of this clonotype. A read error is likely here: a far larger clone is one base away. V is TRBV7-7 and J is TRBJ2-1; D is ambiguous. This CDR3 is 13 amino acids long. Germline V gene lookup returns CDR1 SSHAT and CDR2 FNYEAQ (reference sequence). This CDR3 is CASRLGQNNEQFF. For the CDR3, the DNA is TGTGCCAGCAGATTAGGGCAGAACAATGAGCAGTTCTTC.

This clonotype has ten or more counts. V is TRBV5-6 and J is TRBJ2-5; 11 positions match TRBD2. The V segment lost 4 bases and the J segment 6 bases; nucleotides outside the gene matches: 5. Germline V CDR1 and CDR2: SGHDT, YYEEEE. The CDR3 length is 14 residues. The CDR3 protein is CASSPTSGGKTQYF. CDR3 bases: TGTGCCAGCAGCCCAACTAGCGGGGGAAAGACCCAGTACTTC.

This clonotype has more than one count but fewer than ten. DNA of the CDR3: TGCAGCGTTGCGGGACACCCGAATGAAAAACTGTTTTTT. It is translated as CSVAGHPNEKLFF. The genes are TRBV29-1 and TRBJ1-4, with D tentatively TRBD1 (6 bases). The CDR3 length is 13 residues. V shed 4 bases and J shed 5 bases, with 11 bases lying between them. Germline CDR1 is SQVTM and CDR2 is ANQGSEA.

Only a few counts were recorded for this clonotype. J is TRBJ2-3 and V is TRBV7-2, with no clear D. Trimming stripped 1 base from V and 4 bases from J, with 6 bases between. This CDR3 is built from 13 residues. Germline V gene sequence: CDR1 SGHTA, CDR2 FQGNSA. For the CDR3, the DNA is TGTGCCAGCAGCTTAGGGGTCCCAGATACGCAGTATTTT. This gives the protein CASSLGVPDTQYF.

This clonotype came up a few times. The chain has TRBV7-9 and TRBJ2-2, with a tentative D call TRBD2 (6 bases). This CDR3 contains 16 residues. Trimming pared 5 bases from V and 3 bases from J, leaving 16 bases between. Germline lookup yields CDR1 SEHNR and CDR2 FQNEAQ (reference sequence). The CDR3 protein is CASSPKRRVDTGELFF. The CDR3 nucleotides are TGTGCCAGCAGCCCTAAGCGGAGGGTCGACACCGGGGAGCTGTTTTTT.

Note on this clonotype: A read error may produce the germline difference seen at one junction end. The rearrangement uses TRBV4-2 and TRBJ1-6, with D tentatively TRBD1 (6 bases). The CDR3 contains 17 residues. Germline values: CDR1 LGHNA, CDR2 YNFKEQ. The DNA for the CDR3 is TGTGCCAGCACCCATCCCACAGGGAGCTCCTATAATTCACCCATCCACTTT. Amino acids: CASTHPTGSSYNSPIHF.

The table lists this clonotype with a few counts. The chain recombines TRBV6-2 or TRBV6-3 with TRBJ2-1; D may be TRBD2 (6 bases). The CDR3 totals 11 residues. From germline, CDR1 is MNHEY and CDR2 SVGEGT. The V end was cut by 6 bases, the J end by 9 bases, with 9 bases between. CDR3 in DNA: TGTGCCAGCAGAACTAGCCTTGAGCAGTTCTTC. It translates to CASRTSLEQFF.

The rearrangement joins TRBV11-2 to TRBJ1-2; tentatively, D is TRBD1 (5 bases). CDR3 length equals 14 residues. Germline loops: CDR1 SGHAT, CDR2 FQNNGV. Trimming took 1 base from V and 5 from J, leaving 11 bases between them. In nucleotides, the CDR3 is TGTGCCAGCAGCTTAGGCAGGGTGGGATATGGCTACACCTTC. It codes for CASSLGRVGYGYTF.

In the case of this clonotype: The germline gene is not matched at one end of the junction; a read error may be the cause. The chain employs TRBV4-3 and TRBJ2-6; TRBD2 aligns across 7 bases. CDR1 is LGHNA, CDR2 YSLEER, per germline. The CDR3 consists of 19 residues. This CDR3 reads CASSQEGGIRVSGANVMTF. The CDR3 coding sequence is TGCGCCAGCAGCCAAGAGGGAGGGATAAGGGTGTCTGGGGCCAACGTCATGACTTTC.

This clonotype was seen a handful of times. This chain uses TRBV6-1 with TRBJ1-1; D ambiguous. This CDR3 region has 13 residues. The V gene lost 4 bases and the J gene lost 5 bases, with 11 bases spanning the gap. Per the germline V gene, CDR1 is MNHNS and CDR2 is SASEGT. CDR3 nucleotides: TGTGCCAGCAGTGGCACGGAAGGGACTGAAGCTTTCTTT. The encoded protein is CASSGTEGTEAFF.

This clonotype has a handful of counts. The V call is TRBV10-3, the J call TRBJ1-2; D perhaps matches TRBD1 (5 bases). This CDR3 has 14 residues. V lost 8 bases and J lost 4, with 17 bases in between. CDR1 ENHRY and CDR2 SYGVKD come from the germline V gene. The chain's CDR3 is CAIRPVGLSYGYTF. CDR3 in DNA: TGTGCCATCCGGCCCGTGGGACTAAGCTATGGCTACACCTTC.

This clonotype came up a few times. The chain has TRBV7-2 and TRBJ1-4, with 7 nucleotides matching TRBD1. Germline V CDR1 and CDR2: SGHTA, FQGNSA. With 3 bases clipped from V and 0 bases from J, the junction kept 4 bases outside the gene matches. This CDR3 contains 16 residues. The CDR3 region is CASSFGDSPTNEKLFF. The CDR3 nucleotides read TGTGCCAGCAGCTTTGGGGACAGTCCAACTAATGAAAAACTGTTTTTT.